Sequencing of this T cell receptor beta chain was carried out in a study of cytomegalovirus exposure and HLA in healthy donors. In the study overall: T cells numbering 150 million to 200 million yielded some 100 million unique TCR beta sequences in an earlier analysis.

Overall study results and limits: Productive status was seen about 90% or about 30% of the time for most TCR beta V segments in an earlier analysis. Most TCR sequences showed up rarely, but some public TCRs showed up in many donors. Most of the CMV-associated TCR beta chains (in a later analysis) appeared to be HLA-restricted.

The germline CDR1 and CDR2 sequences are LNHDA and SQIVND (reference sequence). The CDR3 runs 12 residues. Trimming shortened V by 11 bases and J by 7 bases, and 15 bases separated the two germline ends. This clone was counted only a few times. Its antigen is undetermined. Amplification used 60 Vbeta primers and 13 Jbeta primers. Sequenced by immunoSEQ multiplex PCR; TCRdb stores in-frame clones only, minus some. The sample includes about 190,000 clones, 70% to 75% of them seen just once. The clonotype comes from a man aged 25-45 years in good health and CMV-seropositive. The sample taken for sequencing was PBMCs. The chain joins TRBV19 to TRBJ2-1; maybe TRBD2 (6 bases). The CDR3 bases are TGTGCCGTGGGGGGTTTTGGGAATGAGCAGTTCTTC. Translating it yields CAVGGFGNEQFF.